The 13 T cell receptor beta chains below come from one sample, sequenced in a study of HIV-infected patients and healthy controls. Each CDR3 protein gets one entry after TCRdb re-called the 5' RACE reads with MiXCR. Found here are around 64,000 distinct CDR3 sequences, roughly 16% of them singletons; the top ten hold approximately 5.4%. The sample was CD4+ T cells from blood. Receptors originate from a human donor in good health.

This clonotype occurred a few times. The chain combines TRBV28 with TRBJ1-1, with TRBD1 matching over 7 bases. The CDR3 runs to 14 residues. The trim removed 8 bases at V and 0 bases at J, leaving 6 bases unmatched. CDR1 is MDHEN and CDR2 is SYDVKM in the germline V gene. The CDR3 DNA is TGTGCCAGCCTGACAGGGAACATGAACACTGAAGCTTTCTTT. Its translation is CASLTGNMNTEAFF.

This clonotype was seen ten or more times. The chain carries TRBV25-1 and TRBJ2-5, with D maybe TRBD1 (6 bases). Germline values: CDR1 MGHDK, CDR2 SYGVNS. Trimming took off 0 bases at V and 5 bases at J, with 16 bases between the two ends. This CDR3 comprises 16 residues. In DNA form, the CDR3 reads TGTGCCAGCAGTGAATACGGCAGGGGTGGTTCGGAGACCCAGTACTTC. Its protein is CASSEYGRGGSETQYF. Complete variable domain (other parts from reference TRBV25-1 and TRBJ2-5): EADIYQTPRYLVIGTGKKITLECSQTMGHDKMYWYQQDPGMELHLIHYSYGVNSTEKGDLSSESTVSRIRTEHFPLTLESARPSHTSQYLCASSEYGRGGSETQYFGPGTRLLVL.

The genes are TRBV6-2 or TRBV6-3 and TRBJ1-5, with no clear D. The V gene's germline CDR1 is MNHEY and CDR2 SVGEGT. The ends were cut back, 8 bases at V and 3 bases at J, with 11 bases in the middle. The CDR3 covers 13 residues. The CDR3 reads CASVRTNNQPQHF. In DNA form, the CDR3 reads TGTGCCAGCGTGCGGACGAACAATCAGCCCCAGCATTTT.

This clonotype has just a few counts. The chain is built from TRBV4-3 and TRBJ2-1; TRBD2 is a possible D gene (7 bases). The germline V gene has CDR1 LGHNA and CDR2 YSLEER. The V and J ends lost 1 base and 2 bases respectively, with 21 bases between them. The CDR3 is 19 amino acids. This CDR3 is CASSQAHSGGGSAYNEQFF. As DNA, the CDR3 is TGCGCCAGCAGCCAAGCCCACTCGGGGGGCGGGAGCGCCTACAATGAGCAGTTCTTC.

J is TRBJ2-3 and V is TRBV4-2, with 8 bases fitting TRBD1. The CDR3 spans 15 residues. CDR1 LGHNA and CDR2 YNFKEQ come from the germline V gene. The junction had 8 bases not matched to a gene; V was cut back by 5 bases and J by 4 bases. The CDR3 spells CASSGTAGGADTQYF. For the CDR3, the DNA is TGTGCCAGCAGCGGTACCGCAGGGGGCGCAGATACGCAGTATTTT.

This clonotype was observed a handful of times. The gene calls are TRBV19 and TRBJ1-3, with unresolved D. Deletions cut 5 bases from V and 0 bases from J, with 14 bases between. This CDR3 contains 16 residues. CDR1 and CDR2 (germline): LNHDA, SQIVND (reference sequence). The CDR3 is CASSLHRANSGNTIYF. The CDR3, as DNA: TGTGCCAGTAGTCTACATCGGGCCAACTCTGGAAACACCATATATTTT.

The chain recombines TRBV7-9 with TRBJ2-3; the D gene could be TRBD1 or TRBD2 (5 bases each). The V end lost 1 base, the J end lost 3 bases, and 14 bases lay between the germline ends. The CDR3 runs to 16 residues. The V gene's germline CDR1 is SEHNR and CDR2 FQNEAQ (reference sequence). In DNA form, the CDR3 reads TGTGCCAGCAGCTTAGTCGGGACCCAACGGACAGATACGCAGTATTTT. As protein: CASSLVGTQRTDTQYF.

V is TRBV28 and J is TRBJ1-4, with a weak D call TRBD1 (6 bases). V was shortened by 6 bases and J by 7 bases, with 12 bases between the two germline ends. CDR3 length: 13 residues. Germline CDR1 MDHEN, CDR2 SYDVKM. CDR3 in DNA: TGTGCCAGCAGGCAGGGGAGGGGTGAAAAACTGTTTTTT. This sequence encodes CASRQGRGEKLFF.

The chain has TRBV19 and TRBJ2-6, with D possibly being TRBD2 (5 bases). The germline CDR1 and CDR2 sequences are LNHDA and SQIVND (reference sequence). The CDR3 has 15 residues. V gave up 3 bases and J gave up 2 bases, with 8 bases separating them. The CDR3, as DNA: TGTGCCAGTAGTATTGGGAGTGCTGGGGCCAACGTCCTGACTTTC. Translating gives CASSIGSAGANVLTF. Variable domain in full (rest from reference TRBV19 and TRBJ2-6): DGGITQSPKYLFRKEGQNVTLSCEQNLNHDAMYWYRQDPGQGLRLIYYSQIVNDFQKGDIAEGYSVSREKKESFPLTVTSAQKNPTAFYLCASSIGSAGANVLTFGAGSRLTVL.

Turning to this clonotype: A much larger clone differs by one base, so this may be a read error. The chain joins TRBV5-6 to TRBJ2-5, with a possible D match to TRBD1 (5 bases). This CDR3 spans 12 amino acids. Germline V gene lookup returns CDR1 SGHDT and CDR2 YYEEEE. Deletions cut 9 bases from V and 5 bases from J, with 14 bases between. CDR3 region: CANGHPSETQYF. DNA for the CDR3: TGTGCCAACGGACATCCGTCGGAGACCCAGTACTTC. The full variable domain, rest sourced from reference TRBV5-6 and TRBJ2-5, is DAGVTQSPTHLIKTRGQQVTLRCSPKSGHDTVSWYQQALGQGPQFIFQYYEEEERQRGNFPDRFSGHQFPNYSSELNVNALLLGDSALYLCANGHPSETQYFGPGTRLLVL.

The sample holds a few counts of this clonotype. The CDR3 DNA reads TGTGCCAGCAATCCCCTTAGCACAGATACGCAGTATTTT. It is translated as CASNPLSTDTQYF. The J gene is TRBJ2-3, the V gene TRBV2; D is unclear. Between the trimmed V and J ends, which lost 7 bases and 0 bases, there was a span of 8 bases. Germline V gives CDR1 SNHLY, CDR2 FYNNEI. The CDR3 is 13 amino acids. Variable domain in full (rest from reference TRBV2 and TRBJ2-3): EPEVTQTPSHQVTQMGQEVILRCVPISNHLYFYWYRQILGQKVEFLVSFYNNEISEKSEIFDDQFSVERPDGSNFTLKIRSTKLEDSAMYFCASNPLSTDTQYFGPGTRLTVL.

This clonotype was picked up a small number of times. The chain joins TRBV11-3 to TRBJ2-1; 7 nucleotides match TRBD1. The CDR3 covers 17 residues. Per germline, CDR1 SGHNT and CDR2 YENEEA. Losses at the gene ends were 0 bases for V and 12 bases for J; bases not matched to a gene: 17. This chain's CDR3 is CASSLDFNTLVRDRQFF. The CDR3 DNA follows: TGTGCCAGCAGCTTAGACTTCAACACCTTAGTCCGGGACAGGCAGTTCTTC.

The chain couples TRBV29-1 to TRBJ2-1; 7 nucleotides agree with TRBD1. The CDR3 runs 14 residues. Germline values: CDR1 SQVTM, CDR2 ANQGSEA. Unmatched junction bases numbered 9, after V lost 3 bases and J lost 7 bases. CDR3 DNA: TGCAGCGTTGATAGGAAGGGGGCCAGGAATGAGCAGTTCTTC. This translates into CSVDRKGARNEQFF.